Only a few counts were recorded for the clone carrying this T cell receptor (beta chain). Its specificity is unknown. The data are from a study of blood T cells in healthy people across ages. Points from the study as a whole: More naive CD4+ cells and higher diversity marked long-lived donors relative to aged donors.

With a J-beta primer mix and a sample-barcoded 5' primer, a second PCR ran about 6 to 11 cycles. TCRdb re-called the 5' RACE reads with MiXCR, one entry per CDR3 protein. The repertoire holds 450,000 to 700,000 distinct CDR3 sequences, with approximately 25% as singletons. Healthy individuals of Caucasian origin from Russia, aged 6 to 90, served as donors. Peripheral blood, about 9.4 milliliters per donor, was collected. There are 12 residues in the CDR3. V lost 6 bases and J 8 bases, leaving 13 bases between the germline ends. Germline CDR1 MNHNY, CDR2 SVGAGI (reference sequence). The chain is built from TRBV6-6 and TRBJ1-2; no definite D call. Sequenced material: blood. This TCR was sampled from a woman aged 70-85 years in good health. CDR3 amino acids: CASREEYRGYTF. CDR3 sequence (DNA): TGTGCCAGCAGGGAGGAGTATCGAGGCTACACCTTC.